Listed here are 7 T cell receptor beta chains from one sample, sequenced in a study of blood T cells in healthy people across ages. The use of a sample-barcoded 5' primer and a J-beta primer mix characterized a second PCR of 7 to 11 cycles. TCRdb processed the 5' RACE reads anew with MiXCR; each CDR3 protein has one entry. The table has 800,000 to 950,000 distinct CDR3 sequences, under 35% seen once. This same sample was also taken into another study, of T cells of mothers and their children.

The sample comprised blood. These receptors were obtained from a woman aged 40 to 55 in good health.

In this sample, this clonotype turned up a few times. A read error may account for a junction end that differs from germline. The CDR3 loop reads CAGSSSTDRETQYF. The DNA for the CDR3 is TGTGCCGGCAGTTCCTCGACAGATAGGGAGACCCAGTACTTC. The chain employs TRBV27 and TRBJ2-7, with a weak D call TRBD1 (5 bases). The J call could be wrong; TRBJ2-5 is a better fit for the DNA end. Per the germline V gene, CDR1 is MNHEY and CDR2 is SMNVEV (reference sequence). CDR3 length: 14 residues.

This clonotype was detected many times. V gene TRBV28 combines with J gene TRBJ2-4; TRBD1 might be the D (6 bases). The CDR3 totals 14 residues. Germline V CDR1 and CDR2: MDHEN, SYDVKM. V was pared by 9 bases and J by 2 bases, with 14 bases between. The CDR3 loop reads CASRATGSKNIQYF. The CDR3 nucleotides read TGTGCCAGTAGGGCTACAGGGTCCAAAAACATTCAGTACTTC.

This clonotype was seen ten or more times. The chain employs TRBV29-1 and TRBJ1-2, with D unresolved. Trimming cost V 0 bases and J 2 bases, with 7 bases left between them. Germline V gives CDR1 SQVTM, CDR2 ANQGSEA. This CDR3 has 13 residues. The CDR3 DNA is TGCAGCGTTGAAGAGTCAGTAAACTATGGCTACACCTTC. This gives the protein CSVEESVNYGYTF.

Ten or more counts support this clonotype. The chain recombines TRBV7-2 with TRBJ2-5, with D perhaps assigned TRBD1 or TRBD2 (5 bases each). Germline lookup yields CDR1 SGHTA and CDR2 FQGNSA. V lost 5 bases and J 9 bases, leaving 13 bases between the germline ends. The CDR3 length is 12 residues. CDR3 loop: CASSPDLGAQYF. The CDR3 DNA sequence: TGTGCCAGCAGCCCAGACCTGGGGGCCCAGTACTTC.

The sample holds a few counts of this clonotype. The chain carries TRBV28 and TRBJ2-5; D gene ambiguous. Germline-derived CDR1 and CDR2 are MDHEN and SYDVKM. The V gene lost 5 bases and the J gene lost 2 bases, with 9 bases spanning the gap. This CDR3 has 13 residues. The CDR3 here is CASSTTPQETQYF. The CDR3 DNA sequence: TGTGCCAGCAGTACTACACCTCAAGAGACCCAGTACTTC.

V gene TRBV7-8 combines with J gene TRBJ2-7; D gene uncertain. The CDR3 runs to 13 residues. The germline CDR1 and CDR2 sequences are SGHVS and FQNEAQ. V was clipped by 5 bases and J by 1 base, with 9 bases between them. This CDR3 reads CASSRTTSYEQYF. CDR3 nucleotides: TGTGCCAGCAGCCGCACAACTTCCTACGAGCAGTACTTC.

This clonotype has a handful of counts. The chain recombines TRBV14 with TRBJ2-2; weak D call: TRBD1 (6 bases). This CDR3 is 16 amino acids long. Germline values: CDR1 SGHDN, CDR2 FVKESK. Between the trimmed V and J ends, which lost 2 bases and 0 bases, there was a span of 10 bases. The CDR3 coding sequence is TGTGCCAGCAGCCAAATTACAGGGCCGAACACCGGGGAGCTGTTTTTT. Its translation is CASSQITGPNTGELFF.